Each of the 10 T cell receptor beta chains below was sequenced from the same sample in a study of tumor-infiltrating lymphocytes in primary liver carcinoma. From approximately 500 ng total RNA, TCR beta cDNA was generated with a primer in the constant region. Sequencing libraries for TCR beta derived from three nested multiplex PCR rounds that used slightly modified ARM-PCR. Rounds one and two of PCR, each of 10 cycles, were primed with TRBV1-TRBV30 forward primers and a C-beta reverse primer. TCRdb re-called the multiplex PCR reads with MiXCR, one entry per CDR3 protein. The sample yields some 64,000 distinct CDR3 sequences, over 60% seen once. It was from about 19-30 mg of unsorted bulk tissue that RNA and DNA were co-extracted. Sequencing input: liver tumor tissue from sampling region 4. As to subset: tumor region T4, right-lateral pole. These receptors all come from a man in his forties with primary liver carcinoma and hepatitis B virus infection.

Ten or more counts support this clonotype. The chain uses TRBV4-1 and TRBJ2-7; TRBD2 agrees at 8 bases. The germline V gene has CDR1 MGHRA and CDR2 YSYEKL. The length of the CDR3 is 17 residues. V lost 0 bases, J lost 3 bases, and 10 bases stayed unmatched. The CDR3 sequence is CASSQERSSGALYEQYF. For the CDR3, the DNA is TGCGCCAGCAGCCAAGAAAGGAGTAGCGGGGCTCTCTACGAGCAGTACTTC.

The count of this clonotype is one. Because the CDR3's place on the DNA is in doubt, the DNA is left out and the CDR3 is given as listed by TCRdb. The chain is built from TRBV6-1 and TRBJ2-7; TRBD1 reflects the table's D call only, with no check against the DNA. The CDR3 length is 14 residues, termini included. Per the germline V gene, CDR1 is MNHNS and CDR2 is SASEGT. The chain's CDR3 is CASKVGQGITKEYF.

Worth noting for this clonotype: The conserved phenylalanine or tryptophan normally closing the CDR3 is absent here, so this likely arose from a read error. The limits of the CDR3 on the DNA are not certain, so only TCRdb's listed CDR3 is given. This chain connects TRBV11-2 to TRBJ2-5; the D segment call TRBD2 is taken from the table without a DNA check. The germline V gene encodes CDR1 SGHAT and CDR2 FQNNGV. The CDR3 spans 16 amino acids, including both terminal residues. The CDR3 loop is CASSQTPGGGRETQCL.

This clonotype was seen a few times. This chain connects TRBV5-5 to TRBJ2-7; D unclear. V was trimmed by 1 base and J by 1 base, leaving 12 bases between them. The CDR3 totals 15 residues. Germline V gene lookup returns CDR1 SGHKS and CDR2 YYEKEE (reference sequence). Here the CDR3 DNA reads TGTGCCAGCAGCTTGTCACAGCTGAGTTCCTACGAGCAGTACTTC. Translated: CASSLSQLSSYEQYF.

Turning to this clonotype: The junction shows a germline mismatch at one end, possibly a read error. The genes are TRBV4-2 and TRBJ1-1; 8 bases fit TRBD1. The CDR3 is made up of 17 amino acids. CDR1 is LGHNA and CDR2 is YNFKEQ in the germline V gene. CDR3 in DNA: TGTGCCGGCAGCCAAGAGTACGGACAGGGCTTTTGGACAGAAGCTTTCTTT. Protein: CAGSQEYGQGFWTEAFF.

This clonotype came up many times. The genes are TRBV28 and TRBJ2-7; 8 bases fit TRBD1. In germline, CDR1 is MDHEN, CDR2 SYDVKM. The CDR3 contains 12 residues. V gave up 5 bases and J gave up 3 bases; unmatched junction bases: 0. The CDR3 coding sequence is TGTGCCAGCAGTGGGACAGGCTACGAGCAGTACTTC. As protein: CASSGTGYEQYF.

This clonotype showed up many times. The junction departs from the called germline gene at one end, perhaps through a read error. Here the CDR3 DNA reads TGTGCCAGCAGCCAAGAGAGTCAGGGGACAGGGTACATTGAGCAGTTCTTC. Translation gives CASSQESQGTGYIEQFF. This sequence joins TRBV14 and TRBJ2-1, with TRBD1 matching over 9 bases. The CDR3 consists of 17 residues. Germline CDR1 is SGHDN and CDR2 is FVKESK.

The V and J genes are TRBV12-3 or TRBV12-4 and TRBJ2-7; no reliable D call. V was shortened by 3 bases and J by 8 bases, with 14 bases between the two germline ends. This CDR3 region has 13 residues. The CDR3 region has the DNA TGTGCCAGCAGTTTCGACATTACCTATCAGCAGTACTTC. This encodes CASSFDITYQQYF.

Notes on this clonotype: The CDR3 end shows no conserved phenylalanine or tryptophan, and so a read error is likely. The J gene is TRBJ2-7, the V gene TRBV7-8; a possible D gene is TRBD2 (6 bases). V lost 5 bases to trimming and J lost 7 bases, with 21 bases between them. CDR1 SGHVS and CDR2 FQNEAQ come from the germline V gene. The CDR3 contains 15 residues. Here the CDR3 DNA reads TGTGCCAGCAGCGTAATCGCGAGGAGCCGGGGGGAGCAGTACCTC. Residues: CASSVIARSRGEQYL.

A word on this clonotype: At one end, the junction sequence differs from germline, possibly due to a read error. The gene calls are TRBV11-2 and TRBJ2-7; perhaps TRBD1 as D (5 bases). Germline V gene sequence: CDR1 SGHAT, CDR2 FQNNGV. CDR3 length: 15 amino acids. CDR3 nucleotide sequence: TGTACCAGCAGCTTTGTGGCAAGGGGCCATTACGAGCAGTACTTC. It specifies CTSSFVARGHYEQYF.